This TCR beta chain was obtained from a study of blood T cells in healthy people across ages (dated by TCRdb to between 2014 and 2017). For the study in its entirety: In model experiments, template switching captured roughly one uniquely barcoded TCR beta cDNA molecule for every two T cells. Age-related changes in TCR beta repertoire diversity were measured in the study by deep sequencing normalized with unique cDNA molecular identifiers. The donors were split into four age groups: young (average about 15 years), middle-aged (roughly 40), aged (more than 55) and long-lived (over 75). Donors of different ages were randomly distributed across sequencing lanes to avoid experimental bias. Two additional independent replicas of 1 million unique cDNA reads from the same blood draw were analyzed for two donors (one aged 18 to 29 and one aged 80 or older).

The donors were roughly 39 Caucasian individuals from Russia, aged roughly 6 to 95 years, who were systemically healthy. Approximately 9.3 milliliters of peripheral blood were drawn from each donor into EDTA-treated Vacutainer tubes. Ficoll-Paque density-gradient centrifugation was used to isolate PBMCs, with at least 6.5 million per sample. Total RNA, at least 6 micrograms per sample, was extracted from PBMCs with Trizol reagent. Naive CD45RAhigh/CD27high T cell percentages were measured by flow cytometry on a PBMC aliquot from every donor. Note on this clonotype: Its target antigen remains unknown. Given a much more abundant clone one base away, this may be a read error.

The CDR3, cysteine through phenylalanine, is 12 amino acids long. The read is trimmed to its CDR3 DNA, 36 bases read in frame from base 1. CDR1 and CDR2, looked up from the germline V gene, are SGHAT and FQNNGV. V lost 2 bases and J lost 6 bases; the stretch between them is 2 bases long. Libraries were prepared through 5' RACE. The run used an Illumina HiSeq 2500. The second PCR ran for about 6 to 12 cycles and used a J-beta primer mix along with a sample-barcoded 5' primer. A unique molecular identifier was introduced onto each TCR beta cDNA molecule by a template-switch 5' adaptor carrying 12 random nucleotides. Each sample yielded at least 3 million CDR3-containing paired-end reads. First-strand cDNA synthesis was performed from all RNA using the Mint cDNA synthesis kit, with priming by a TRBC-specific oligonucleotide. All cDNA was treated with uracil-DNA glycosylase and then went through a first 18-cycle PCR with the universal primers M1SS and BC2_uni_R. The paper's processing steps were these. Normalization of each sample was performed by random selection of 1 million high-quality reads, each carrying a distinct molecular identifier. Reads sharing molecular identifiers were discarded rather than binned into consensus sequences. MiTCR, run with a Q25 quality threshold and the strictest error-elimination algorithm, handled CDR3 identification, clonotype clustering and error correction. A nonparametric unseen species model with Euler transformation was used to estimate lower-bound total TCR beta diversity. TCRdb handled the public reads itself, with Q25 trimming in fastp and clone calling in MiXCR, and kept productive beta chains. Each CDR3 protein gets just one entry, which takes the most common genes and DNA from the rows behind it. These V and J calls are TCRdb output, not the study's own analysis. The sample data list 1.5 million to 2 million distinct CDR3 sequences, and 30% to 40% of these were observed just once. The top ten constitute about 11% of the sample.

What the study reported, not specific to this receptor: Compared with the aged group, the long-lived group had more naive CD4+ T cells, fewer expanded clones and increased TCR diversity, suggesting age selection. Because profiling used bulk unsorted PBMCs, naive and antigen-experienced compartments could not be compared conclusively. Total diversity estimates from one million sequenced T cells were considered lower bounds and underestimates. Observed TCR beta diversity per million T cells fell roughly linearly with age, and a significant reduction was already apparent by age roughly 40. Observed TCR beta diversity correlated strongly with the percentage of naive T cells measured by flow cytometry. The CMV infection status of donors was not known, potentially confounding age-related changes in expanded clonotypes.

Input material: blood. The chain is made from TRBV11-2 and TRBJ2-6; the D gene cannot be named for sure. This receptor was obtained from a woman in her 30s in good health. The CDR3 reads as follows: CASSLQANVLTF. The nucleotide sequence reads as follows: TGTGCCAGCAGCTTACAGGCCAACGTCCTGACTTTC.